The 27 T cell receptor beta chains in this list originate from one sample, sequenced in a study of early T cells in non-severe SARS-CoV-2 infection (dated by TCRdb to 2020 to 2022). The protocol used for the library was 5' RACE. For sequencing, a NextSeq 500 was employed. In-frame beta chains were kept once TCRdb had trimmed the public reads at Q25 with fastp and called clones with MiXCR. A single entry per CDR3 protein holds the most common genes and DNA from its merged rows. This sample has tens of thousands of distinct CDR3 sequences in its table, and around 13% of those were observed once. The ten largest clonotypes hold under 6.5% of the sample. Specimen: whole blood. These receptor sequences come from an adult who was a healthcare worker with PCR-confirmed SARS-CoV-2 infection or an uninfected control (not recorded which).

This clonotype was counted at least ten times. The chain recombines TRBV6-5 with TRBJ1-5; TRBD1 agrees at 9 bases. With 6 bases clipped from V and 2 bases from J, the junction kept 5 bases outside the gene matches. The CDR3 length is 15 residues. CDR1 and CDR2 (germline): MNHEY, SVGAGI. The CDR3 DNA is TGTGCCAGCAGCCGAGACAGGGGGGGCAATCAGCCCCAGCATTTT. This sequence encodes CASSRDRGGNQPQHF.

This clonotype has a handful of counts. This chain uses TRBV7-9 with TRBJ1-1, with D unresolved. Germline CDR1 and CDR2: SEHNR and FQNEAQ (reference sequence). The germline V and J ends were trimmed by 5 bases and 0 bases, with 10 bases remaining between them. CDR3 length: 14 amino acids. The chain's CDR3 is CASSPRFMNTEAFF. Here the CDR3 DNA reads TGTGCCAGCAGCCCCAGGTTTATGAACACTGAAGCTTTCTTT.

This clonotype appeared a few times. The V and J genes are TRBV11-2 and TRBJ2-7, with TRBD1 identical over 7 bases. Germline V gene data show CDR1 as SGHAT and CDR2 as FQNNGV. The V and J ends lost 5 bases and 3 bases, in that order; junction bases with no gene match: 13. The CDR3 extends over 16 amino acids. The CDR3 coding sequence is TGTGCCAGCAGCCCAATCCGGAGACAGGGCGACTACGAGCAGTACTTC. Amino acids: CASSPIRRQGDYEQYF.

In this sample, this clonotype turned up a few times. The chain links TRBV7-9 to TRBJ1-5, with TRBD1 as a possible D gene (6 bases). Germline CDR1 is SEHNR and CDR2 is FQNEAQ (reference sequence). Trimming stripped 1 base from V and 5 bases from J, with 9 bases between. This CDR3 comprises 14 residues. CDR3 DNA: TGTGCCAGCAGCTTAGGCAGGGGACATCAGCCCCAGCATTTT. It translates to CASSLGRGHQPQHF.

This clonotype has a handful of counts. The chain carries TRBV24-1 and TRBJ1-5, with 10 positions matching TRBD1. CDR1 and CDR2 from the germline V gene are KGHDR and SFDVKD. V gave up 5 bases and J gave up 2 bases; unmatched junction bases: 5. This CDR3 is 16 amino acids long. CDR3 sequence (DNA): TGTGCCACCAGTGGACAGGGGGCTAGCTGCAATCAGCCCCAGCATTTT. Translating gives CATSGQGASCNQPQHF.

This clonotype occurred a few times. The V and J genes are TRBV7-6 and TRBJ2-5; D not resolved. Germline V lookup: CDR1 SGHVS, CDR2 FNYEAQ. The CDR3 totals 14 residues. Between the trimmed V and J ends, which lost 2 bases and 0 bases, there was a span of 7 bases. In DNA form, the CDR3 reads TGTGCCAGCAGCTTACCCCGAAACCAAGAGACCCAGTACTTC. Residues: CASSLPRNQETQYF.

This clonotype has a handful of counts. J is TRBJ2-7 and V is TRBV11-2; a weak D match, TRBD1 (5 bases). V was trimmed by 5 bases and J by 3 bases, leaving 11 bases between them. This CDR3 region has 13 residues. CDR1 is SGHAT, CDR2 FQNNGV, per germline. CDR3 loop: CASSPRARYEQYF. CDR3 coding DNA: TGTGCCAGCAGCCCCAGGGCTCGCTACGAGCAGTACTTC.

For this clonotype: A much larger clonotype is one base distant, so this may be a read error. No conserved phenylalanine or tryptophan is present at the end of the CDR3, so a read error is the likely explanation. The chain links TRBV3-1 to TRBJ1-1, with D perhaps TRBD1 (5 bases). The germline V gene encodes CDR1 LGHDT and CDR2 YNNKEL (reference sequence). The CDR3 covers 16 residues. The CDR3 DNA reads TGTGCAACGAAGGGGAATTCCCTTACCATGAACACTGAAGCTTTCTCT. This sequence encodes CATKGNSLTMNTEAFS.

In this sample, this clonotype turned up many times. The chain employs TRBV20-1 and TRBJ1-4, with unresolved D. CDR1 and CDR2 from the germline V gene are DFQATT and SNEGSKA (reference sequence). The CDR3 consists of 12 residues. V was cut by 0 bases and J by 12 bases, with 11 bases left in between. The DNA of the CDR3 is TGCAGTGCTAGAGATTATTTAGCGGAACTGTTTTTT. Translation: CSARDYLAELFF.

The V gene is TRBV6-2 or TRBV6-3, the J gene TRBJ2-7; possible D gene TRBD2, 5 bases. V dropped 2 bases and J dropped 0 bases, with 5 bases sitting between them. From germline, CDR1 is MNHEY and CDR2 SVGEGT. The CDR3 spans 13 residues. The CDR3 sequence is CASSYAGSYEQYF. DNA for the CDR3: TGTGCCAGCAGTTACGCGGGCTCCTACGAGCAGTACTTC.

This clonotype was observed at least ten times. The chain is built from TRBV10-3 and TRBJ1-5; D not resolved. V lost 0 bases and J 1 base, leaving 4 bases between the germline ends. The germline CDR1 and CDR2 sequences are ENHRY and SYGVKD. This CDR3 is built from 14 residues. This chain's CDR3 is CAISESISNQPQHF. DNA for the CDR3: TGTGCCATCAGTGAGTCGATCAGCAATCAGCCCCAGCATTTT.

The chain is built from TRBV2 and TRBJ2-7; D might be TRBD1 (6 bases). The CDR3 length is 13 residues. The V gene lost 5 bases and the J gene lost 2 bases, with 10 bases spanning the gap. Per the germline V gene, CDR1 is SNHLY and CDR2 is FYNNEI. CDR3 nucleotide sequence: TGTGCCAGCAGTCGGGACACCGCCTACGAGCAGTACTTC. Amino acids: CASSRDTAYEQYF.

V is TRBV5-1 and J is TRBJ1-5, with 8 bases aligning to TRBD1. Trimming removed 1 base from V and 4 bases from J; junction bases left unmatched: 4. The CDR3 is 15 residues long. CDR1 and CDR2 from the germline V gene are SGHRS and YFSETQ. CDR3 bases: TGCGCCAGCAGCTTGCAGGGGGCCGAGAATCAGCCCCAGCATTTT. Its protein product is CASSLQGAENQPQHF. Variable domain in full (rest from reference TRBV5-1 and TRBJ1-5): KAGVTQTPRYLIKTRGQQVTLSCSPISGHRSVSWYQQTPGQGLQFLFEYFSETQRNKGNFPGRFSGRQFSNSRSEMNVSTLELGDSALYLCASSLQGAENQPQHFGDGTRLSIL.

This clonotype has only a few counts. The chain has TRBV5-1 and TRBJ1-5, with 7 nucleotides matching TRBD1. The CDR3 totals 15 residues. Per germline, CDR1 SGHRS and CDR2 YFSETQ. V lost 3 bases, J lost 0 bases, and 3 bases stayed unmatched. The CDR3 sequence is CASSWGTDSNQPQHF. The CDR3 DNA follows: TGCGCCAGCAGCTGGGGGACAGATAGCAATCAGCCCCAGCATTTT.

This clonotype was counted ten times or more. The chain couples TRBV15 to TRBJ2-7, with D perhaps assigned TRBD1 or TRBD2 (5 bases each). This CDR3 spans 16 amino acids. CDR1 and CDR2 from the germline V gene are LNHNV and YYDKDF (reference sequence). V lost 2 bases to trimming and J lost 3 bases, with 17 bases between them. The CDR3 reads CATSRSPGTPFYEQYF. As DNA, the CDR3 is TGTGCCACCAGCAGATCTCCCGGGACCCCCTTCTACGAGCAGTACTTC.

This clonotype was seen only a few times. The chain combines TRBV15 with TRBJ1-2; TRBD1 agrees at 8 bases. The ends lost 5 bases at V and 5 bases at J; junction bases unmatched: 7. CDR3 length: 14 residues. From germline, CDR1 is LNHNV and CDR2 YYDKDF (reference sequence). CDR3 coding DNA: TGTGCCACCAGCGCCGACAGGGGAGGGTATGGCTACACCTTC. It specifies CATSADRGGYGYTF. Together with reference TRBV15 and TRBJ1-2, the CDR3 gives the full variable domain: DAMVIQNPRYQVTQFGKPVTLSCSQTLNHNVMYWYQQKSSQAPKLLFHYYDKDFNNEADTPDNFQSRRPNTSFCFLDIRSPGLGDTAMYLCATSADRGGYGYTFGSGTRLTVV.

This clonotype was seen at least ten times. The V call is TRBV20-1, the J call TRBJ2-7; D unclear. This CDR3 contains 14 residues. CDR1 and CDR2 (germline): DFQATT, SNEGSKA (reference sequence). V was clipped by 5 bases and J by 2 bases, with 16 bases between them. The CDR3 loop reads CSAERAETTYEQYF. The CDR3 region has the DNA TGCAGTGCTGAACGGGCTGAAACCACCTACGAGCAGTACTTC.

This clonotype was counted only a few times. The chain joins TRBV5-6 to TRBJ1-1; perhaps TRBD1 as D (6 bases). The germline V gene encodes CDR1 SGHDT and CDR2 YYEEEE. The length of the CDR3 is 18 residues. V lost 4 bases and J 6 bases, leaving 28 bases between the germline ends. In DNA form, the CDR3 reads TGTGCCAGCAGCCCCTTGGGCCCTACAGGGCATTCTTCCTCTGAAGCTTTCTTT. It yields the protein CASSPLGPTGHSSSEAFF.

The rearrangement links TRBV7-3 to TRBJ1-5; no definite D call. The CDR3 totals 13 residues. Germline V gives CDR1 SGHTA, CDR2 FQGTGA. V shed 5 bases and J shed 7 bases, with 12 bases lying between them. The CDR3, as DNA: TGTGCCAGCAGCGACACCCTCCTGCAGCCCCAGCATTTT. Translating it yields CASSDTLLQPQHF. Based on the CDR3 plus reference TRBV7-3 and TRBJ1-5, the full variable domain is GAGVSQTPSNKVTEKGKYVELRCDPISGHTALYWYRQSLGQGPEFLIYFQGTGAADDSGLPNDRFFAVRPEGSVSTLKIQRTERGDSAVYLCASSDTLLQPQHFGDGTRLSIL.

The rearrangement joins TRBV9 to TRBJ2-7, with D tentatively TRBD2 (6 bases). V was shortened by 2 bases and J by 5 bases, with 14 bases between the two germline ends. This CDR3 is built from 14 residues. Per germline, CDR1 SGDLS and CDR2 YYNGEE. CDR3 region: CASSVGGVWNEQYF. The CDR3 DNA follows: TGTGCCAGCAGCGTCGGAGGGGTGTGGAACGAGCAGTACTTC. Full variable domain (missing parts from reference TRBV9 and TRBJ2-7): DSGVTQTPKHLITATGQRVTLRCSPRSGDLSVYWYQQSLDQGLQFLIQYYNGEERAKGNILERFSAQQFPDLHSELNLSSLELGDSALYFCASSVGGVWNEQYFGPGTRLTVT.

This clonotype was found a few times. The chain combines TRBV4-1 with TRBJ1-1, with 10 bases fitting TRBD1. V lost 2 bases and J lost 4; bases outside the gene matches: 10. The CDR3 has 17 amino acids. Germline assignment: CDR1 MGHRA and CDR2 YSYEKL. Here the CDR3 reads CASSQRQGARGITEAFF. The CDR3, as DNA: TGCGCCAGCAGCCAAAGACAGGGGGCCAGGGGGATCACTGAAGCTTTCTTT.

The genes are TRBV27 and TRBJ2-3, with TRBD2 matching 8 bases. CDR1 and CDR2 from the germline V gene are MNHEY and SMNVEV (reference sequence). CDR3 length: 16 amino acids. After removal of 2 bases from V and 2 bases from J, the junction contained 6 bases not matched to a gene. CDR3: CASSLGRGGLTDTQYF. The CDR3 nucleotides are TGTGCCAGCAGTTTAGGTCGGGGGGGCCTCACAGATACGCAGTATTTT.

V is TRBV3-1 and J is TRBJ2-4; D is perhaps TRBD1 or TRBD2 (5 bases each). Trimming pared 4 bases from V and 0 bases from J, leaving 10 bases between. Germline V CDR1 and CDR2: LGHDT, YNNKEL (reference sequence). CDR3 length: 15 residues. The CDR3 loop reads CASSRDLLAKNIQYF. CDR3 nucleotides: TGTGCCAGCAGCCGGGACCTATTAGCCAAAAACATTCAGTACTTC. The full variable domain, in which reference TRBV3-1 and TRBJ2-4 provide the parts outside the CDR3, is DTAVSQTPKYLVTQMGNDKSIKCEQNLGHDTMYWYKQDSKKFLKIMFSYNNKELIINETVPNRFSPKSPDKAHLNLHINSLELGDSAVYFCASSRDLLAKNIQYFGAGTRLSVL.

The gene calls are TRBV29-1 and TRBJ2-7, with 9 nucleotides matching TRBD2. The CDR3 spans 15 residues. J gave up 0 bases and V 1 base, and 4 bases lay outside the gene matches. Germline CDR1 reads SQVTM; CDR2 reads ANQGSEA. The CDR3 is CSVEGLAESSYEQYF. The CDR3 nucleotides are TGCAGCGTTGAAGGACTAGCGGAAAGCTCCTACGAGCAGTACTTC.

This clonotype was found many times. CDR3 amino acids: CARRTAYYTEAFF. The CDR3 DNA follows: TGTGCCAGAAGGACAGCCTATTACACTGAAGCTTTCTTT. The V and J genes are TRBV21-1 and TRBJ1-1; the DNA was not used to check the table's D call, TRBD1. TRBV21-1 is reported as a pseudogene. The CDR3 extends over 13 amino acids.

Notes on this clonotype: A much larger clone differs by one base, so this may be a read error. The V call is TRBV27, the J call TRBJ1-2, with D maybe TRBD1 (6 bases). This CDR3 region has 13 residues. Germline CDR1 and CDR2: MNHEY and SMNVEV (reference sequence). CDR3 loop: CAISFGQGTTYTF. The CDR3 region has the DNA TGTGCCATCAGTTTTGGGCAGGGGACCACTTACACCTTC.

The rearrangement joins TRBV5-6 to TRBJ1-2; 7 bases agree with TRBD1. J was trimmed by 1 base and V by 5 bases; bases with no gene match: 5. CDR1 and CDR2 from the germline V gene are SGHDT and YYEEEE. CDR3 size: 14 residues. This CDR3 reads CASSFGTVNYGYTF. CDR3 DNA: TGTGCCAGCAGTTTCGGGACAGTTAACTATGGCTACACCTTC.